The clone carrying this T cell receptor beta chain was seen many times. The antigen remains undetermined. This entry comes from a study of T-cell reconstitution after alpha-beta-depleted transplantation in children. It was with unique molecular identifiers that the TCRbeta library was prepared. TCRdb redid the calling of the PCR reads with MiXCR, one entry per CDR3 protein. The profile shows about 500,000 distinct CDR3 sequences, 10% to 12% of them singletons. Study observations and caveats: Among T cells one year after transplant, newly produced cells accounted for most counts and diversity. Expanded graft clones, several hundred of them, were reportedly the source of alpha-beta T cells about two months after transplant.

The CDR3 extends over 14 amino acids. Between the trimmed V and J ends, which lost 4 bases and 0 bases, there was a span of 7 bases. The germline CDR1 and CDR2 sequences are MNHNS and SASEGT. J is TRBJ1-5 and V is TRBV6-1; D call uncertain. The receptor's source is a female patient younger than 10 who had a stem cell transplant for aplastic anemia, so the T cells may come from the graft donor. The specimen comprised PBMCs, mostly from graft donor cells, sampled 180 days after TCRalphabeta/CD19-depleted stem cell transplant. The CDR3 sequence: CASSAGISNQPQHF. In nucleotides, the CDR3 is TGTGCCAGCAGTGCGGGGATTAGCAATCAGCCCCAGCATTTT.